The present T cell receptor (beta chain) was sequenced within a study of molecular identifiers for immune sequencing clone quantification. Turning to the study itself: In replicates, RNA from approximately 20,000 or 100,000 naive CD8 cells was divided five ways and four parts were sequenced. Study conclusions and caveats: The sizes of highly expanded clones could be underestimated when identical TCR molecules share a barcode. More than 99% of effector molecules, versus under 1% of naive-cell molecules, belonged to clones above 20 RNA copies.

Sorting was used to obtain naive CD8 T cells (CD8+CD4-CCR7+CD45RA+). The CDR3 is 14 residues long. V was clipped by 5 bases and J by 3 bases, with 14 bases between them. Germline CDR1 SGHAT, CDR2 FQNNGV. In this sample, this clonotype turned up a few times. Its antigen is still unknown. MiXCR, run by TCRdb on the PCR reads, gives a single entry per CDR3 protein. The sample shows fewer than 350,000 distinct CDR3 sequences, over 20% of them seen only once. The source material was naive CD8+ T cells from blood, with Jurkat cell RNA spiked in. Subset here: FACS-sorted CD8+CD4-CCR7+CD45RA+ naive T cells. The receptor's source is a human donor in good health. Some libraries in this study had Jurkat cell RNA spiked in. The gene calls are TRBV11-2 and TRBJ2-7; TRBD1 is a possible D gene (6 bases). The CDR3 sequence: CASSPWTDFYEQYF. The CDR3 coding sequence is TGTGCCAGCAGCCCCTGGACAGACTTCTACGAGCAGTACTTC. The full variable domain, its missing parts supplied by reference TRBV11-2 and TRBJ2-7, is EAGVAQSPRYKIIEKRQSVAFWCNPISGHATLYWYQQILGQGPKLLIQFQNNGVVDDSQLPKDRFSAERLKGVDSTLKIQPAKLEDSAVYLCASSPWTDFYEQYFGPGTRLTVT.